A single sample is the source of the 14 T cell receptor beta chains below, sequenced in a study of T-cell memory formation after mild COVID-19. TCRdb redid the calling of the 5' RACE reads with MiXCR, one entry per CDR3 protein. The sample lists roughly 310,000 distinct CDR3 sequences, about 16% occurring once. Source material: PBMCs or a T cell subset sorted from them (not recorded which). These TCRs come from a man between 18 and 35 years old who had mild COVID-19 (a few samples of this study predate the infection). Cell type and time point are not known.

The chain uses TRBV30 and TRBJ2-5, with 9 bases matching TRBD2. Germline CDR1 is GTSNPN and CDR2 is SVGIG (reference sequence). The ends lost 0 bases at V and 0 bases at J; junction bases unmatched: 5. CDR3 length: 16 amino acids. CDR3 region: CAWSVGSSGNQETQYF. Written as DNA, the CDR3 is TGTGCCTGGAGTGTAGGGTCTAGCGGGAACCAAGAGACCCAGTACTTC.

This sequence joins TRBV6-2 or TRBV6-3 and TRBJ2-1, with TRBD1 identical over 7 bases. The germline CDR1 and CDR2 sequences are MNHEY and SVGEGT. There are 13 residues in the CDR3. The V and J ends lost 8 bases and 3 bases, in that order; junction bases with no gene match: 4. CDR3 DNA sequence: TGTGCCAGCGACAGGGAAGGCTACAATGAGCAGTTCTTC. This codes for CASDREGYNEQFF.

The V call is TRBV6-2 or TRBV6-3, the J call TRBJ1-5; no clear D. Trimming stripped 7 bases from V and 7 bases from J, with 8 bases between. Germline V lookup: CDR1 MNHEY, CDR2 SVGEGT. The CDR3 contains 11 residues. In DNA, the CDR3 is TGTGCCAGCACAAACGGGCAGCCCCAGCATTTT. Translated, it gives CASTNGQPQHF.

This clonotype was observed a few times. The chain carries TRBV7-6 and TRBJ2-1; no firm D call. Germline V gene data show CDR1 as SGHVS and CDR2 as FNYEAQ. The CDR3 is 15 amino acids. Trimming shortened V by 0 bases and J by 4 bases, and 10 bases separated the two germline ends. As DNA, the CDR3 is TGTGCCAGCAGCTTAGCCCTTTCAGGATACAATGAGCAGTTCTTC. Amino acids: CASSLALSGYNEQFF.

This clonotype was picked up a small number of times. This chain connects TRBV29-1 to TRBJ1-2, with TRBD1 identical over 7 bases. CDR1 is SQVTM, CDR2 ANQGSEA, per germline. The CDR3 has 11 amino acids. The CDR3 nucleotides are TGCAAAGGACAGGACGTCTATGGCTACACCTTC. It codes for CKGQDVYGYTF.

This clonotype is judged large. Written as DNA, the CDR3 is TGTGCCAGCAGCCCCGGAGGAGTCGGCGGGGGGTACAATGAGCAGTTCTTC. Protein: CASSPGGVGGGYNEQFF. The rearrangement joins TRBV9 to TRBJ2-1; 8 bases are shared with TRBD2. Germline CDR1 is SGDLS and CDR2 is YYNGEE. V dropped 4 bases and J dropped 4; count of bases not matched to a gene: 13. There are 17 residues in the CDR3.

The chain links TRBV5-1 to TRBJ1-1, with D possibly TRBD1 on 5 matching bases. This CDR3 contains 14 residues. The V and J ends lost 4 bases and 4 bases respectively, with 14 bases between them. Germline loops: CDR1 SGHRS, CDR2 YFSETQ. As DNA, the CDR3 is TGCGCCAGCAGCACAGGCCCAGAGGGCACTGAAGCTTTCTTT. The encoded protein is CASSTGPEGTEAFF. The full variable domain, its missing parts supplied by reference TRBV5-1 and TRBJ1-1, is KAGVTQTPRYLIKTRGQQVTLSCSPISGHRSVSWYQQTPGQGLQFLFEYFSETQRNKGNFPGRFSGRQFSNSRSEMNVSTLELGDSALYLCASSTGPEGTEAFFGQGTRLTVV.

This clonotype has at least ten counts. The CDR3 DNA reads TGCGCCAGCAGCCAAGTTACCTACGAGCAGTACGTC. This sequence encodes CASSQVTYEQYV. This chain connects TRBV4-3 to TRBJ2-7; no definite D call. Germline V lookup: CDR1 LGHNA, CDR2 YSLEER. V shed 1 base and J shed 2 bases, with 3 bases lying between them. This CDR3 region has 12 residues.

This clonotype has a handful of counts. CDR3: CASSEIQDGYTF. CDR3 DNA sequence: TGTGCCAGCAGTGAAATTCAGGATGGCTACACCTTC. This rearrangement joins TRBV6-1 to TRBJ1-2; D is ambiguous. This CDR3 is 12 amino acids long. The germline V gene encodes CDR1 MNHNS and CDR2 SASEGT. The V end was cut by 2 bases, the J end by 6 bases, with 7 bases between.

The chain employs TRBV6-4 and TRBJ1-1; no definite D call. This CDR3 has 13 residues. In germline, CDR1 is MRHNA, CDR2 SNTAGT. V shed 4 bases and J shed 5 bases, with 11 bases lying between them. DNA for the CDR3: TGTGCCAGCAGTGTAGGGCTTGGGACTGAAGCTTTCTTT. Translated: CASSVGLGTEAFF.

The table lists this clonotype with a few counts. The chain couples TRBV12-3 or TRBV12-4 to TRBJ2-5; D unclear. V lost 3 bases and J 6 bases, leaving 11 bases between the germline ends. The CDR3 spans 13 residues. The CDR3, as DNA: TGTGCCAGCAGTTTCTTCCCCGGGCAGACCCAGTACTTC. This sequence encodes CASSFFPGQTQYF.

The rearrangement uses TRBV5-6 and TRBJ2-7, with D possibly being TRBD2 (6 bases). CDR1 is SGHDT, CDR2 YYEEEE, per germline. The CDR3 has 13 amino acids. V lost 10 bases, J lost 6 bases, and 20 bases lay in between. CDR3 nucleotide sequence: TGTGCCTCCATGCTCGACCTCGGGGGCGAGCAGTACTTC. It translates to CASMLDLGGEQYF.

This clonotype was counted between two and nine times. The chain has TRBV20-1 and TRBJ1-5; D is possibly TRBD1 (6 bases). The V and J ends lost 5 bases and 11 bases respectively, with 25 bases between them. This CDR3 is 15 amino acids long. Germline-derived CDR1 and CDR2 are DFQATT and SNEGSKA (reference sequence). DNA of the CDR3: TGCAGTGCTCCAACGTACGACAGGAGCGAATCAGCCCAGCATTTT. It codes for CSAPTYDRSESAQHF.

The V call is TRBV12-3 or TRBV12-4, the J call TRBJ2-5, with D perhaps matching TRBD1 or TRBD2 (5 bases each). The CDR3 runs to 14 residues. Trimming shortened V by 6 bases and J by 2 bases, and 13 bases separated the two germline ends. The CDR3 is CASRPGTIQETQYF. Written as DNA, the CDR3 is TGTGCCAGCAGACCGGGGACGATACAAGAGACCCAGTACTTC.